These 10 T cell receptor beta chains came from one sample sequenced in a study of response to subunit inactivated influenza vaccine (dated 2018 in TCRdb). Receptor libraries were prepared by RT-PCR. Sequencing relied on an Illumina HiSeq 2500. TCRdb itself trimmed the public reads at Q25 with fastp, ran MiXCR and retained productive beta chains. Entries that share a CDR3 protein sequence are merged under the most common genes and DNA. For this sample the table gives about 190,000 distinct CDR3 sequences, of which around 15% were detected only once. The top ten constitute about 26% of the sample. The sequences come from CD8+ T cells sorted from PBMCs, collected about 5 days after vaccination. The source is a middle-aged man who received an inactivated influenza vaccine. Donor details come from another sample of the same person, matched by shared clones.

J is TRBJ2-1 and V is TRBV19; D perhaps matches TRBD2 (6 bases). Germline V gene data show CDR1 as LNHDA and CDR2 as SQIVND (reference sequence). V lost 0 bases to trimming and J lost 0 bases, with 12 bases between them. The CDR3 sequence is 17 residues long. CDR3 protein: CASSIDGGVSSYNEQFF. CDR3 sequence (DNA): TGTGCCAGTAGTATAGACGGCGGGGTAAGCTCCTACAATGAGCAGTTCTTC.

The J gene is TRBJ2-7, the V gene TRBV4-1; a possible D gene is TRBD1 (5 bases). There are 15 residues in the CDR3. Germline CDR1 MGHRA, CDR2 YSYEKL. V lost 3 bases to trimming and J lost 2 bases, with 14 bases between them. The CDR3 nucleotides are TGCGCCAGCAGCCATAGAGACAGAAGCACCTACGAGCAGTACTTC. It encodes CASSHRDRSTYEQYF.

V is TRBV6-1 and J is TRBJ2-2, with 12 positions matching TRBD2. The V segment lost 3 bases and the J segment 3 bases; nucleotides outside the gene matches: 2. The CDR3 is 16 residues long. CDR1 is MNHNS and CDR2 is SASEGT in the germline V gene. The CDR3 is CASSERLAGDTGELFF. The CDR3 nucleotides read TGTGCCAGCAGTGAGAGACTAGCGGGGGACACCGGGGAGCTGTTTTTT.

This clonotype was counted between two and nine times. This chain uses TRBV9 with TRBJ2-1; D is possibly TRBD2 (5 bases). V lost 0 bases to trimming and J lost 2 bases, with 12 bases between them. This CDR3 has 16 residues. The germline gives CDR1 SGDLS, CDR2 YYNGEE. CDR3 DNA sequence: TGTGCCAGCAGCGTAGATGGAGCGGTCGCCTACAATGAGCAGTTCTTC. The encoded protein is CASSVDGAVAYNEQFF.

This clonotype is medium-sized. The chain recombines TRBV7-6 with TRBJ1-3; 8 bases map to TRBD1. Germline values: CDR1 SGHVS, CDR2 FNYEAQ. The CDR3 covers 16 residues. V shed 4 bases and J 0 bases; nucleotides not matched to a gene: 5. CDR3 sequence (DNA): TGTGCCAGCAGCTCCCGGACAGGGCACTCTGGAAACACCATATATTTT. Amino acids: CASSSRTGHSGNTIYF.

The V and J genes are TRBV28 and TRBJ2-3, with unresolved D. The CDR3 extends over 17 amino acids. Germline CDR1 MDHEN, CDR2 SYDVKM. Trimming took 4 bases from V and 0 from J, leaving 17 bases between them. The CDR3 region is CASSSLILSASTDTQYF. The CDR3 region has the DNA TGTGCCAGCAGTTCCCTCATACTATCAGCTAGCACAGATACGCAGTATTTT.

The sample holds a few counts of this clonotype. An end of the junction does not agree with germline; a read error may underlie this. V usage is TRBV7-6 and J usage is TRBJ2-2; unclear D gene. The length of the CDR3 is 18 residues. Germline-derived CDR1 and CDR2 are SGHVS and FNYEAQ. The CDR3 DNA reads TGTGCCAGCAGCTTACCCCTTTCAGGCCTCACGAAAACCGGGGAGCTGTTTTTT. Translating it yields CASSLPLSGLTKTGELFF.

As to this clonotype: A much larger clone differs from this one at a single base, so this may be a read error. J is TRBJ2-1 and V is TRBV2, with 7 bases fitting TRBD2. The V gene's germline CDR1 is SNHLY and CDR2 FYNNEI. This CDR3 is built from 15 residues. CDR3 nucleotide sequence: TGTGCCAGCAGTCCTCTAGCGGCTACCTACTATGAGCAGTTCTTC. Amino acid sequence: CASSPLAATYYEQFF.

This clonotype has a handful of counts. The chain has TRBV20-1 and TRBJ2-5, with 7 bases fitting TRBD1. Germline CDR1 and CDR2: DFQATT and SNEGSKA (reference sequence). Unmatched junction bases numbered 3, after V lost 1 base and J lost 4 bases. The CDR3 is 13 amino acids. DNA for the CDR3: TGCAGTGCTAGAGGACAGGGAAGAGAGACCCAGTACTTC. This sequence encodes CSARGQGRETQYF.

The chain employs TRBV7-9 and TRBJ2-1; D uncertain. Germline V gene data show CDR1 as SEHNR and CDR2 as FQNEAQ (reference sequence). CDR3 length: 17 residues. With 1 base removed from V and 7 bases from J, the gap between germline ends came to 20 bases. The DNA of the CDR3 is TGTGCCAGCAGCTTAGGTTACCCAGGCCGAGATGGAAATGAGCAGTTCTTC. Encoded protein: CASSLGYPGRDGNEQFF.